Shown below are 32 T cell receptor beta chains from a single sample sequenced in a study of CD8+ T cells in alopecia areata. Extracted RNA was reverse transcribed into cDNA, the sequencing template. Measured with immunoSEQ multiplex PCR; TCRdb has only the in-frame clones, and not every one. The data hold some 150,000 clones, with 50% to 75% observed a single time. The treatment: oral pan-JAK inhibitor, 5-10 mg twice daily. The sample was CD4+ T cells sorted from blood, taken at roughly week 55, from a patient treated with tofacitinib. The source of these receptors is a human donor with alopecia areata.

The chain combines TRBV29-1 with TRBJ1-3; D is uncertain. V was pared by 4 bases and J by 2 bases, with 9 bases between. The CDR3 sequence is 13 residues long. Germline values: CDR1 SQVTM, CDR2 ANQGSEA. In DNA, the CDR3 is TGCAGCGTTGCTTGGTCCGCTGGAAACACCATATATTTT. Protein product: CSVAWSAGNTIYF.

In this sample, this clone turned up a few times. V gene TRBV25-1 combines with J gene TRBJ2-5; the D is unclear. In germline, CDR1 is MGHDK, CDR2 SYGVNS. The CDR3 runs 11 residues. V lost 4 bases, J lost 5 bases, and 5 bases lay in between. In DNA form, the CDR3 reads TGTGCCAGCAGTGCAGCGGAGACCCAGTACTTC. Translating gives CASSAAETQYF.

The J gene is TRBJ1-2, the V gene TRBV30, with D possibly TRBD1 on 5 matching bases. Trimming took 0 bases from V and 14 from J, leaving 19 bases between them. CDR3 length: 13 residues. CDR1 and CDR2 from the germline V gene are GTSNPN and SVGIG (reference sequence). The CDR3 sequence: CAWSVTRGTSWTF. Here the CDR3 DNA reads TGTGCCTGGAGTGTAACTCGGGGGACCAGCTGGACCTTC.

This chain links TRBV29-1 with TRBJ1-1, with 8 bases that match TRBD1. CDR3 length: 13 amino acids. V lost 7 bases, J lost 1 base, and 5 bases stayed unmatched. Looked up from germline, CDR1 is SQVTM and CDR2 is ANQGSEA. CDR3 sequence reads: CSAGTGGNTEAFF. In nucleotides, the CDR3 is TGCAGCGCGGGAACAGGGGGGAACACTGAAGCTTTCTTT.

This clone was found a few times. The chain couples TRBV25-1 to TRBJ2-1; 10 bases match TRBD1. CDR1 and CDR2 from the germline V gene are MGHDK and SYGVNS. V gave up 8 bases and J gave up 5 bases; unmatched junction bases: 6. The CDR3 extends over 14 amino acids. The DNA for the CDR3 is TGTGCCAGCCTGGGACAGGGGTTCAACAATGAGCAGTTCTTC. This codes for CASLGQGFNNEQFF.

This clone has just a few counts. V usage is TRBV30 and J usage is TRBJ1-6, with D perhaps TRBD1 (6 bases). Germline CDR1 reads GTSNPN; CDR2 reads SVGIG (reference sequence). Trimming stripped 0 bases from V and 10 bases from J, with 7 bases between. The CDR3 sequence is 12 residues long. The CDR3 sequence: CAWSVQGSPLHF. The CDR3 region has the DNA TGTGCCTGGAGTGTACAGGGCTCACCCCTCCACTTT.

The J gene is TRBJ1-5, the V gene TRBV25-1; no definite D call. This CDR3 is built from 13 residues. Germline V gene lookup returns CDR1 MGHDK and CDR2 SYGVNS. Trimming cost V 6 bases and J 4 bases, with 10 bases left between them. The CDR3 here is CASRGMANQPQHF. Written as DNA, the CDR3 is TGTGCCAGCAGGGGAATGGCTAATCAGCCCCAGCATTTT.

The chain joins TRBV7-2 to TRBJ1-1; D might be TRBD1 (5 bases). The V end lost 1 base, the J end lost 0 bases, and 15 bases lay between the germline ends. Germline CDR1 and CDR2: SGHTA and FQGNSA. The CDR3 spans 17 residues. The CDR3: CASSLGWGRDMNTEAFF. The CDR3 bases are TGTGCCAGCAGCTTAGGATGGGGCCGTGATATGAACACTGAAGCTTTCTTT. The full variable domain, completed using reference TRBV7-2 and TRBJ1-1, is GAGVSQSPSNKVTEKGKDVELRCDPISGHTALYWYRQSLGQGLEFLIYFQGNSAPDKSGLPSDRFSAERTGGSVSTLTIQRTQQEDSAVYLCASSLGWGRDMNTEAFFGQGTRLTVV.

CDR3 coding DNA: TGTGCCAGCAGCTTCCGGGTTGGAGAGACCCAGTACTTC. It is translated as CASSFRVGETQYF. The rearrangement uses TRBV7-9 and TRBJ2-5, with D hard to call. Per germline, CDR1 SEHNR and CDR2 FQNEAQ (reference sequence). The V end lost 3 bases, the J end lost 4 bases, and 9 bases lay between the germline ends. The CDR3 is made up of 13 amino acids.

This clone has a handful of counts. The chain couples TRBV19 to TRBJ1-2; D gene ambiguous. This CDR3 is built from 14 residues. V dropped 0 bases and J dropped 2 bases, with 7 bases sitting between them. CDR1 and CDR2 (germline): LNHDA, SQIVND (reference sequence). The CDR3 reads CASSIEGFNYGYTF. The CDR3 bases are TGTGCCAGTAGTATAGAGGGATTCAACTATGGCTACACCTTC.

This clone occurred a few times. The chain combines TRBV2 with TRBJ2-1; D perhaps matches TRBD2 (7 bases). Trimming pared 11 bases from V and 9 bases from J, leaving 17 bases between. From germline, CDR1 is SNHLY and CDR2 FYNNEI. The CDR3 runs to 12 residues. CDR3 in amino acids: CAVRGGLSEQFF. CDR3 sequence (DNA): TGTGCCGTCCGCGGGGGCCTTAGTGAGCAGTTCTTC.

The chain carries TRBV2 and TRBJ2-7; either TRBD1 or TRBD2 may supply D (6 bases each). Germline loops: CDR1 SNHLY, CDR2 FYNNEI. V was pared by 9 bases and J by 3 bases, with 12 bases between. This CDR3 is built from 12 residues. The CDR3 sequence is CARGGTNYEQYF. In DNA form, the CDR3 reads TGTGCCAGAGGGGGGACAAACTACGAGCAGTACTTC.

The chain joins TRBV5-1 to TRBJ1-2; TRBD1 aligns across 9 bases. The length of the CDR3 is 13 residues. Germline loops: CDR1 SGHRS, CDR2 YFSETQ. Trimming cost V 4 bases and J 10 bases; bases outside gene matches: 8. This CDR3 is CASSVRTGADYTF. In DNA form, the CDR3 reads TGCGCCAGCAGCGTCCGGACAGGGGCTGACTACACCTTC.

V and J are TRBV2 and TRBJ2-5; D not certain. This CDR3 contains 11 residues. The V end was cut by 5 bases, the J end by 7 bases, with 8 bases between. CDR1 and CDR2 (germline): SNHLY, FYNNEI. CDR3 nucleotide sequence: TGTGCCAGCAGTACCATAGCGACCCAGTACTTC. This translates into CASSTIATQYF.

The chain couples TRBV15 to TRBJ1-5; the match to TRBD1 covers 7 bases. Germline assignment: CDR1 LNHNV and CDR2 YYDKDF (reference sequence). Losses at the gene ends were 0 bases for V and 7 bases for J; bases not matched to a gene: 3. This CDR3 has 14 amino acids. CDR3 amino acids: CATSRERGRQPQHF. CDR3 DNA: TGTGCCACCAGCAGAGAGAGGGGGCGGCAGCCCCAGCATTTT.

The chain uses TRBV19 and TRBJ2-5; D is perhaps TRBD1 (6 bases). Germline V gene sequence: CDR1 LNHDA, CDR2 SQIVND (reference sequence). V was clipped by 8 bases and J by 4 bases, with 14 bases between them. There are 13 residues in the CDR3. The CDR3 here is CASSPGTIETQYF. The DNA for the CDR3 is TGTGCCAGTTCGCCAGGGACAATAGAGACCCAGTACTTC.

This clone was seen a few times. The chain recombines TRBV4-1 with TRBJ1-4; 12 nucleotides agree with TRBD1. The CDR3 sequence is 16 residues long. J lost 8 bases, V lost 1 base, and 5 bases had no gene match. Germline V lookup: CDR1 MGHRA, CDR2 YSYEKL. The CDR3 DNA is TGCGCCAGCAGCCAAGGGGACAGGGGGCCTCGAGAAAAACTGTTTTTT. Amino acid sequence: CASSQGDRGPREKLFF.

The CDR3 is CASSEGVYGYTF. The CDR3, as DNA: TGTGCCAGCAGTGAAGGAGTCTATGGCTACACCTTC. The chain joins TRBV25-1 to TRBJ1-2; D remains unclear. Per germline, CDR1 MGHDK and CDR2 SYGVNS. V was shortened by 2 bases and J by 4 bases, with 5 bases between the two germline ends. The CDR3 covers 12 residues.

The chain links TRBV10-1 to TRBJ1-5; D is undetermined. The CDR3 spans 13 residues. V dropped 0 bases and J dropped 5 bases, with 5 bases sitting between them. The germline V gene encodes CDR1 WNHNN and CDR2 SYGVQD (reference sequence). The CDR3 here is CASSESLDQPQHF. The CDR3, as DNA: TGCGCCAGCAGTGAGTCTTTGGATCAGCCCCAGCATTTT.

The rearrangement uses TRBV9 and TRBJ2-7, with TRBD1 matching 7 bases. The CDR3 has 14 residues. Per the germline V gene, CDR1 is SGDLS and CDR2 is YYNGEE. After removal of 0 bases from V and 3 bases from J, the junction contained 3 bases not matched to a gene. CDR3 sequence: CASSVDGQVYEQYF. The CDR3 DNA is TGTGCCAGCAGCGTAGACGGACAGGTCTACGAGCAGTACTTC. Variable domain in full (rest from reference TRBV9 and TRBJ2-7): DSGVTQTPKHLITATGQRVTLRCSPRSGDLSVYWYQQSLDQGLQFLIQYYNGEERAKGNILERFSAQQFPDLHSELNLSSLELGDSALYFCASSVDGQVYEQYFGPGTRLTVT.

This chain connects TRBV4-1 to TRBJ2-7; weak D call: TRBD1 (6 bases). CDR3 length: 14 amino acids. CDR1 is MGHRA and CDR2 is YSYEKL in the germline V gene. Trimming cost V 6 bases and J 3 bases, with 15 bases left between them. The CDR3 is CASRGPGQSYEQYF. The CDR3 bases are TGCGCCAGCAGAGGGCCGGGACAAAGCTACGAGCAGTACTTC.

J is TRBJ1-6 and V is TRBV30; D gene ambiguous. Trimming left V 4 bases short and J 7 bases short, with 11 bases between. The germline gives CDR1 GTSNPN, CDR2 SVGIG (reference sequence). This CDR3 spans 13 amino acids. CDR3 region: CAWNPDGNSPLHF. CDR3 bases: TGTGCCTGGAATCCGGACGGGAATTCACCCCTCCACTTT.

The V and J genes are TRBV30 and TRBJ1-4; D is perhaps TRBD1 (5 bases). CDR1 GTSNPN and CDR2 SVGIG come from the germline V gene (reference sequence). This CDR3 has 15 amino acids. The V end was cut by 0 bases, the J end by 0 bases, with 8 bases between. The CDR3 is CAWSVQATTNEKLFF. The CDR3 DNA reads TGTGCCTGGAGTGTACAGGCCACAACTAATGAAAAACTGTTTTTT. Combining the CDR3 with reference TRBV30 and TRBJ1-4 gives the whole variable domain SQTIHQWPATLVQPVGSPLSLECTVEGTSNPNLYWYRQAAGRGLQLLFYSVGIGQISSEVPQNLSASRPQDRQFILSSKKLLLSDSGFYLCAWSVQATTNEKLFFGSGTQLSVL.

The V and J genes are TRBV4-1 and TRBJ1-6; 7 bases map to TRBD1. The CDR3 loop spans 16 amino acids. Trimming removed 1 base from V and 9 bases from J; junction bases left unmatched: 9. CDR1 MGHRA and CDR2 YSYEKL come from the germline V gene. This CDR3 reads CASSQGGQPRGSPLHF. In DNA, the CDR3 is TGCGCCAGCAGCCAAGGGGGACAGCCAAGGGGTTCACCCCTCCACTTT.

The rearrangement uses TRBV30 and TRBJ2-1, with 9 bases fitting TRBD2. CDR3 length equals 19 residues. Germline V gene sequence: CDR1 GTSNPN, CDR2 SVGIG (reference sequence). V dropped 0 bases and J dropped 0; count of bases not matched to a gene: 12. Written as DNA, the CDR3 is TGTGCCTGGAGTGTACCGTTGGCGGGGGGGCCCAGCTCCTACAATGAGCAGTTCTTC. Amino acid sequence: CAWSVPLAGGPSSYNEQFF.

This clone was observed a few times. The V gene is TRBV5-6, the J gene TRBJ2-1; D is unresolved. The CDR3 contains 13 residues. Germline V CDR1 and CDR2: SGHDT, YYEEEE. Deletions cut 2 bases from V and 5 bases from J, with 8 bases between. This chain's CDR3 is CASSFGVNNEQFF. The CDR3 DNA sequence: TGTGCCAGCAGCTTTGGAGTAAACAATGAGCAGTTCTTC.

This clone appeared once. V is TRBV29-1 and J is TRBJ1-5; perhaps TRBD1 as D (6 bases). CDR1 SQVTM and CDR2 ANQGSEA come from the germline V gene. V was shortened by 4 bases and J by 3 bases, with 13 bases between the two germline ends. The CDR3 length is 14 residues. CDR3 in DNA: TGCAGCGTTGGTTCAGGGGACCACAATCAGCCCCAGCATTTT. This sequence encodes CSVGSGDHNQPQHF.

The V gene is TRBV25-1, the J gene TRBJ2-5, with D perhaps TRBD1 (5 bases). The V gene lost 2 bases and the J gene lost 0 bases, with 10 bases spanning the gap. The V gene's germline CDR1 is MGHDK and CDR2 SYGVNS. CDR3 size: 15 residues. The CDR3 bases are TGTGCCAGCAGTGAACCGACAGAAAACCAAGAGACCCAGTACTTC. It translates to CASSEPTENQETQYF.

The rearrangement uses TRBV7-9 and TRBJ2-3, with 7 positions matching TRBD2. Germline loops: CDR1 SEHNR, CDR2 FQNEAQ (reference sequence). The length of the CDR3 is 17 residues. V shed 8 bases and J 2 bases; nucleotides not matched to a gene: 16. DNA for the CDR3: TGTGCCAGCGGAGCATGGTTGGGCCTAGCGGACACAGATACGCAGTATTTT. Its protein product is CASGAWLGLADTDTQYF.

The rearrangement links TRBV6-5 to TRBJ1-1; D is unclear. The CDR3 extends over 14 amino acids. Trimming stripped 1 base from V and 4 bases from J, with 10 bases between. Germline V gene sequence: CDR1 MNHEY, CDR2 SVGAGI. The CDR3 DNA reads as TGTGCCAGCAGTTACTATCGGATGGGCACTGAAGCTTTCTTT. Translation gives CASSYYRMGTEAFF.

The V and J genes are TRBV30 and TRBJ1-6; D uncertain. With 4 bases removed from V and 9 bases from J, the gap between germline ends came to 10 bases. Germline values: CDR1 GTSNPN, CDR2 SVGIG (reference sequence). CDR3 length: 12 residues. The CDR3 bases are TGTGCCTGGAAACCGCAGAGTTCACCCCTCCACTTT. It is translated as CAWKPQSSPLHF.

This clone has just a few counts. The CDR3 sequence: CASSSNRQAPDSNNEQFF. Here the CDR3 DNA reads TGTGCCAGCAGCTCAAATCGACAGGCGCCGGACTCAAACAATGAGCAGTTCTTC. This sequence joins TRBV7-9 and TRBJ2-1, with a tentative D call TRBD1 (6 bases). The CDR3 is made up of 18 amino acids. Germline V gene lookup returns CDR1 SEHNR and CDR2 FQNEAQ (reference sequence). Trimming pared 4 bases from V and 5 bases from J, leaving 24 bases between.